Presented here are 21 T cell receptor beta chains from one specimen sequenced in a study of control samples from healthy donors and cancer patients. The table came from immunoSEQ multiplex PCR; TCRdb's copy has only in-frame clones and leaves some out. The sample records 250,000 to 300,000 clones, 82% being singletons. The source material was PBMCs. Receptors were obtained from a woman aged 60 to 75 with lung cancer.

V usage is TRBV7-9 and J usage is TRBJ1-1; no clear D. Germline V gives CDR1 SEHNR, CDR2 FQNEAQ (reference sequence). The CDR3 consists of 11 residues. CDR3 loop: CKVQKNTEAFF. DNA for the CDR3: TGTAAGGTACAGAAGAACACTGAAGCTTTCTTT.

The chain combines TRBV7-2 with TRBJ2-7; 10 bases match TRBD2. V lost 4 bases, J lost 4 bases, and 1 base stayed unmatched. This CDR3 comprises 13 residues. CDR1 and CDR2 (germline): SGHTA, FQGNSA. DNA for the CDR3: TGTGCCAGCAGCTCGACTAGCGGGTACGAGCAGTACTTC. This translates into CASSSTSGYEQYF.

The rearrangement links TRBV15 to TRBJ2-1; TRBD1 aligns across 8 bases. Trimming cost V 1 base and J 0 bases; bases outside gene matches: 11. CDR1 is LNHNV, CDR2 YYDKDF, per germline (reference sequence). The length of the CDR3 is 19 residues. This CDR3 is CATSRGPQGTGGSYNEQFF. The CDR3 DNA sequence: TGTGCCACCAGCAGAGGTCCTCAGGGAACAGGGGGCTCCTACAATGAGCAGTTCTTC.

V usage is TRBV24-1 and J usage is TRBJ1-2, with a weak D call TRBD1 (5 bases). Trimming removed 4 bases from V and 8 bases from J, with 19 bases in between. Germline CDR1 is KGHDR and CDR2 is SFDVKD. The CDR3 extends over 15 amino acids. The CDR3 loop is CATSEDGHPTGGYTF. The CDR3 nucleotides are TGTGCCACCAGTGAGGACGGACACCCGACGGGAGGCTACACCTTC.

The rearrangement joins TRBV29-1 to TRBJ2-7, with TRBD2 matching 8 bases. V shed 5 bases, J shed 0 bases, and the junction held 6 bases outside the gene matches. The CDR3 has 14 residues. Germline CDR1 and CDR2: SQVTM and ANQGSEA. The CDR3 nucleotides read TGCAGCGTTCACGGCGGGGGGAGCTCCTACGAGCAGTACTTC. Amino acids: CSVHGGGSSYEQYF.

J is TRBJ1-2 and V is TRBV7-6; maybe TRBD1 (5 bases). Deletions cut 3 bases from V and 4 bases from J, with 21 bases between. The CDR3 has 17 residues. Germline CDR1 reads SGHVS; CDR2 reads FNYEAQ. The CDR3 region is CASSLLPFGGESYGYTF. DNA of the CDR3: TGTGCCAGCAGCTTGTTACCCTTCGGGGGGGAAAGCTATGGCTACACCTTC.

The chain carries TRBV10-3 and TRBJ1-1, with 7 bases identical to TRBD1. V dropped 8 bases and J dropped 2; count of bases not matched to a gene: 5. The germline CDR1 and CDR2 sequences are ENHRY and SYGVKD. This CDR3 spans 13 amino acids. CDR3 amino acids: CAIQQGTNTEAFF. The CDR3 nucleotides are TGTGCCATCCAACAGGGGACCAACACTGAAGCTTTCTTT.

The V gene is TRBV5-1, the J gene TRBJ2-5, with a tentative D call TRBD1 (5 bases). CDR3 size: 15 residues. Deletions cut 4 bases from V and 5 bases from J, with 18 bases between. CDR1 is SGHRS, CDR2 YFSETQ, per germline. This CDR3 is CASSTQGQGRETQYF. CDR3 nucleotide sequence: TGCGCCAGCAGCACCCAGGGCCAGGGAAGGGAGACCCAGTACTTC.

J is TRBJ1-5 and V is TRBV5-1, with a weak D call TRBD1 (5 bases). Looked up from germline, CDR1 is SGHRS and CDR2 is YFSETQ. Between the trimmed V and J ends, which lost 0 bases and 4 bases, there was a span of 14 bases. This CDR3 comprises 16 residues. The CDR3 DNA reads TGCGCCAGCAGCTTGGGTCCGGGGGTCGCGAATCAGCCCCAGCATTTT. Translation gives CASSLGPGVANQPQHF.

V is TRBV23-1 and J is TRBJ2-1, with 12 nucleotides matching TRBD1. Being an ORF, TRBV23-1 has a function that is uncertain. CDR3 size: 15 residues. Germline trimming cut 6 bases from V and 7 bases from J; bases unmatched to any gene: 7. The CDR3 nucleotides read TGCGCCAGCAGAACTCCGGGACAGGGGGCGAATGAGCAGTTCTTC. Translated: CASRTPGQGANEQFF.

The CDR3 is CASSAGLAERADTQYF. The CDR3 DNA reads as TGCGCCAGCAGCGCCGGACTAGCGGAGAGGGCAGATACGCAGTATTTT. The chain employs TRBV5-1 and TRBJ2-3; 10 bases fit TRBD2. J gave up 4 bases and V 4 bases, and 9 bases lay outside the gene matches. Germline assignment: CDR1 SGHRS and CDR2 YFSETQ. This CDR3 contains 16 residues.

The CDR3 nucleotides are TGCGCCAGCAGCTGGATAACTTCTCAAGCCCGGGAGCTGTTTTTT. This gives the protein CASSWITSQARELFF. This chain joins TRBV5-1 and TRBJ2-2; no reliable D call. Between the trimmed V and J ends, which lost 3 bases and 9 bases, there was a span of 18 bases. The length of the CDR3 is 15 residues. Germline lookup yields CDR1 SGHRS and CDR2 YFSETQ.

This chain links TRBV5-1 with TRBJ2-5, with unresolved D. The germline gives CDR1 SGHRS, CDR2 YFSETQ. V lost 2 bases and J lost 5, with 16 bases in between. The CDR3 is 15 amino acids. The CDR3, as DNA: TGCGCCAGCAGCTTATTACCCGCTGTCACGGAGACCCAGTACTTC. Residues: CASSLLPAVTETQYF.

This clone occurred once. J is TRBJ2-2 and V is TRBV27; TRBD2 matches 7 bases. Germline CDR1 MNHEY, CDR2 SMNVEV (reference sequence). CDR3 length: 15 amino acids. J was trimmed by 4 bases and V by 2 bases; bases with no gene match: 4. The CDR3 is CASSLEWGGTGELFF. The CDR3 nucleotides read TGTGCCAGCAGTTTAGAATGGGGGGGCACCGGGGAGCTGTTTTTT.

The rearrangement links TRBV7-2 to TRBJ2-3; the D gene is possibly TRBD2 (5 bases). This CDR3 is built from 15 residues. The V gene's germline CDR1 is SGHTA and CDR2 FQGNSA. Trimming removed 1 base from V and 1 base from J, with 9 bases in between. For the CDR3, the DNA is TGTGCCAGCAGCTTAGGGCTAGCCCGCACAGATACGCAGTATTTT. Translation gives CASSLGLARTDTQYF.

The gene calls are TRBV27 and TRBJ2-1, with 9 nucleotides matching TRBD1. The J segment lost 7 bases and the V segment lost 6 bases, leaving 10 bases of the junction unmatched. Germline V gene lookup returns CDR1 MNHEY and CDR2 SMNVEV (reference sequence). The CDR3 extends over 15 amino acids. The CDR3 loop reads CASRMLGTGRNEQFF. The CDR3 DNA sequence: TGTGCCAGCAGAATGTTAGGGACAGGGCGTAATGAGCAGTTCTTC.

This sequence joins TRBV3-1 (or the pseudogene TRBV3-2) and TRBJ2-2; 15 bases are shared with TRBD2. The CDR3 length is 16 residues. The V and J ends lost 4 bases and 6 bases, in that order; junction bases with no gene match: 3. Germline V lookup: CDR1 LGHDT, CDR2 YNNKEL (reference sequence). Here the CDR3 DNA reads TGTGCCAGCAGCCGGACTAGCGGGGGGGCGGCCGGGGAGCTGTTTTTT. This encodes CASSRTSGGAAGELFF.

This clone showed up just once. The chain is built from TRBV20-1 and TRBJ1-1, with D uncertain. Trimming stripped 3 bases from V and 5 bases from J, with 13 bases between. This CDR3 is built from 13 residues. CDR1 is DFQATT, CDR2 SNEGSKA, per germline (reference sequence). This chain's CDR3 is CSASRPGGTEAFF. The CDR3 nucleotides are TGCAGTGCTAGTCGACCAGGAGGGACTGAAGCTTTCTTT.

In DNA form, the CDR3 reads TGTGCCAGCAGTACAGGGAGCGGGGCGAATGAAAAACTGTTTTTT. It is translated as CASSTGSGANEKLFF. The V call is TRBV6-5, the J call TRBJ1-4, with D perhaps TRBD1 (6 bases). Trimming stripped 5 bases from V and 5 bases from J, with 15 bases between. Per the germline V gene, CDR1 is MNHEY and CDR2 is SVGAGI. The CDR3 extends over 15 amino acids.

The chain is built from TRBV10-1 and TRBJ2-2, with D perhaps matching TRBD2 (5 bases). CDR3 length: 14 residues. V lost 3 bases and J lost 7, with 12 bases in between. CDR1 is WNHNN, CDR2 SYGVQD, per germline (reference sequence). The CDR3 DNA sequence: TGCGCCAGCAGTGACGGGAACGGCGTCGGGGAGCTGTTTTTT. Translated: CASSDGNGVGELFF.

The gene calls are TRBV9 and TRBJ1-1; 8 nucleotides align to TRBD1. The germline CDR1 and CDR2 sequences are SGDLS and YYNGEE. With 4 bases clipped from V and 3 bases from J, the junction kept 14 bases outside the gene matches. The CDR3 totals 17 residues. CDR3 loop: CASSPVPWTGRHTEAFF. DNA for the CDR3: TGTGCCAGCAGCCCCGTACCCTGGACAGGGAGACACACTGAAGCTTTCTTT.